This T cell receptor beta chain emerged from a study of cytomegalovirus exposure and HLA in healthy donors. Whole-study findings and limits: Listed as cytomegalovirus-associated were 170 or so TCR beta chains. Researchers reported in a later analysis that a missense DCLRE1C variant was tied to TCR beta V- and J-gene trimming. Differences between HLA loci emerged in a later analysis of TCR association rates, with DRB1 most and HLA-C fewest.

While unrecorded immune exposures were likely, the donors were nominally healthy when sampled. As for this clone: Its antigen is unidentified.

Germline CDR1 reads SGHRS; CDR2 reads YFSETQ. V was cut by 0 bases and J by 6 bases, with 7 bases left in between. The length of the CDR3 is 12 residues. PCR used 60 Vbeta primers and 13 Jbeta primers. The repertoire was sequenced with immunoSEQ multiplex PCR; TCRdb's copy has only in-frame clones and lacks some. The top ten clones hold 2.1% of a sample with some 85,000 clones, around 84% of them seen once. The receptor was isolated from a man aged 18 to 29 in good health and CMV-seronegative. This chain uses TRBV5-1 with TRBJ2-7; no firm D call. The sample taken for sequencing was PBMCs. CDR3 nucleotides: TGCGCCAGCAGCTTGGGCGCGGCCGAGCAGTACTTC. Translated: CASSLGAAEQYF.